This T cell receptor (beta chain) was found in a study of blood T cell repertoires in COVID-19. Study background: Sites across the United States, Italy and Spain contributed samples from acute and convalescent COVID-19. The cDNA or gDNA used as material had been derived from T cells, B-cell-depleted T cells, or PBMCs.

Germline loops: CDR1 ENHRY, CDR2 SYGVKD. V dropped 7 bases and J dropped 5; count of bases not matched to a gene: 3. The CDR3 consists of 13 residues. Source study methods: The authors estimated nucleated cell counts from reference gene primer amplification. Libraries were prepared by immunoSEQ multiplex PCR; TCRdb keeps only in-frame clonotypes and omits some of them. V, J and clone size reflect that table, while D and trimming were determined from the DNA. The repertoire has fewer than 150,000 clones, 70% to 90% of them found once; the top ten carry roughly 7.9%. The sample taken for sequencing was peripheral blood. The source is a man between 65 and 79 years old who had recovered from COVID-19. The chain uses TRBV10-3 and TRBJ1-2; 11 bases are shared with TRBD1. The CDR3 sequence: CAITGQGAYGYTF. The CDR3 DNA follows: TGTGCCATCACCGGACAGGGGGCGTATGGCTACACCTTC.